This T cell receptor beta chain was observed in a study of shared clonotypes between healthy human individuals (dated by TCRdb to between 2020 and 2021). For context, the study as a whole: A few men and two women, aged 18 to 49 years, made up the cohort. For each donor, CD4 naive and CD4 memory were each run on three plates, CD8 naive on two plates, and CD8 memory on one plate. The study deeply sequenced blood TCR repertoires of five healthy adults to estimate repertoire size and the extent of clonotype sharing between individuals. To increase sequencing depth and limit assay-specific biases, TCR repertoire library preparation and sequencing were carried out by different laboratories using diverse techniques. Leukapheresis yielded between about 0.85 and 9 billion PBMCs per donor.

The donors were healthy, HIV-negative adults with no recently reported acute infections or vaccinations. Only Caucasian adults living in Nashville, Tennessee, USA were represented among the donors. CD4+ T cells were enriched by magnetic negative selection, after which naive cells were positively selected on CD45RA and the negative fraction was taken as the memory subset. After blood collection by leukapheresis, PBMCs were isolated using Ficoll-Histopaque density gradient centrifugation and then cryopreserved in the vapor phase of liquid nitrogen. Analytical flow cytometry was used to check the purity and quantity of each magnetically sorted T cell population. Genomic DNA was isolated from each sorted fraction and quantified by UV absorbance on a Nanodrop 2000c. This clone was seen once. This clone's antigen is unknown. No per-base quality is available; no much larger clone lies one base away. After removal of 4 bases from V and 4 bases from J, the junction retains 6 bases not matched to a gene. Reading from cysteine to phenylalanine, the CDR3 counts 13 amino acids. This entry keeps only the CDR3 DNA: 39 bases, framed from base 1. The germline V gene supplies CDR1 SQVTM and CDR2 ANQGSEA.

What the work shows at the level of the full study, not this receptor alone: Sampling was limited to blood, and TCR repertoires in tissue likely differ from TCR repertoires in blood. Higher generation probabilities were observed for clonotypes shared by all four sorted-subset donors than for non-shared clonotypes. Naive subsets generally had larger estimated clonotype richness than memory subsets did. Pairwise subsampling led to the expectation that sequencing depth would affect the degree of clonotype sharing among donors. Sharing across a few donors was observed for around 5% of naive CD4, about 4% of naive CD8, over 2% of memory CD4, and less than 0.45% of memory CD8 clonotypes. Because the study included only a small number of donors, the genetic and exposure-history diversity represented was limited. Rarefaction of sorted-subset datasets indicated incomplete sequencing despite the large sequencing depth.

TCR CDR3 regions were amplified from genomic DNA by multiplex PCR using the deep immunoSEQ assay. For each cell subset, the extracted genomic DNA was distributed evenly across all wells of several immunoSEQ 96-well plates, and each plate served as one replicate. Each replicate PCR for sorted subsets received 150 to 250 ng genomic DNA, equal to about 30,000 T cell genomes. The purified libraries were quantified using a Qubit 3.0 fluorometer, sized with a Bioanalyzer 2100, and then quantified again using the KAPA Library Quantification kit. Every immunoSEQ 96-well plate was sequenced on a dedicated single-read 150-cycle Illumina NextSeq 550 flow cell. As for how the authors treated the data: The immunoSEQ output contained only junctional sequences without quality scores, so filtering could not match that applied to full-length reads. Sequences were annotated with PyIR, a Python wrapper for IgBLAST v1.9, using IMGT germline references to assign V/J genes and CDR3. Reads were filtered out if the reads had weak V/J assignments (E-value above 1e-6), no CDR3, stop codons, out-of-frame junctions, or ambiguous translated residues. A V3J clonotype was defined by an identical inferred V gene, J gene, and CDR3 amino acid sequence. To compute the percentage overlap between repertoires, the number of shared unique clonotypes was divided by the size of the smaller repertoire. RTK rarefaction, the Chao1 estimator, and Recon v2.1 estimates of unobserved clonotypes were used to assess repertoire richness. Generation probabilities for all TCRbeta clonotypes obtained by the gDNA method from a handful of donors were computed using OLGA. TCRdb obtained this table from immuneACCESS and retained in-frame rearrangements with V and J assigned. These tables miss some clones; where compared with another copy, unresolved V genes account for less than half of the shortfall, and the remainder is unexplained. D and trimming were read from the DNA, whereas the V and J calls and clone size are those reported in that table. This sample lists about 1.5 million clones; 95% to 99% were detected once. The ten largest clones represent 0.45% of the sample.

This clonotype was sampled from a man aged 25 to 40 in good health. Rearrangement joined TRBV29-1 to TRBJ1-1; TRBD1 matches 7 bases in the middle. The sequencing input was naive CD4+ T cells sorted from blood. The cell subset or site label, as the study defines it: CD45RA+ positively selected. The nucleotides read TGCAGCGTTGTGAGGCAGGGGGGCACTGAAGCTTTCTTT. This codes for CSVVRQGGTEAFF.